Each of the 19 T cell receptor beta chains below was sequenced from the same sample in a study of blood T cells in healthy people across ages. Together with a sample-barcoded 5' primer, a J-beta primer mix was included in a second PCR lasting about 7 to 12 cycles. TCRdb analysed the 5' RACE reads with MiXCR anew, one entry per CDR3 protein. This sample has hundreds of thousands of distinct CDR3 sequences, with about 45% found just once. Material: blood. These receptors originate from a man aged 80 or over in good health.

CDR3 amino acids: CASSFSRDKLFF. CDR3 sequence (DNA): TGTGCCAGCAGCTTTAGTAGGGATAAACTGTTTTTT. The V call is TRBV7-2, the J call TRBJ1-4, with D hard to call. Trimming took off 3 bases at V and 11 bases at J, with 10 bases between the two ends. Germline V gene lookup returns CDR1 SGHTA and CDR2 FQGNSA. The CDR3 sequence is 12 residues long. Based on the CDR3 plus reference TRBV7-2 and TRBJ1-4, the full variable domain is GAGVSQSPSNKVTEKGKDVELRCDPISGHTALYWYRQSLGQGLEFLIYFQGNSAPDKSGLPSDRFSAERTGGSVSTLTIQRTQQEDSAVYLCASSFSRDKLFFGSGTQLSVL.

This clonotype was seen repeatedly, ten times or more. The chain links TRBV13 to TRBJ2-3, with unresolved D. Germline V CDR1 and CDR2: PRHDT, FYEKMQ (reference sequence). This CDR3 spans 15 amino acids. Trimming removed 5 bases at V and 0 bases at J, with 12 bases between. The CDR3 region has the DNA TGTGCCAGCAGCCAAAGACCTACTAGCACAGATACGCAGTATTTT. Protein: CASSQRPTSTDTQYF.

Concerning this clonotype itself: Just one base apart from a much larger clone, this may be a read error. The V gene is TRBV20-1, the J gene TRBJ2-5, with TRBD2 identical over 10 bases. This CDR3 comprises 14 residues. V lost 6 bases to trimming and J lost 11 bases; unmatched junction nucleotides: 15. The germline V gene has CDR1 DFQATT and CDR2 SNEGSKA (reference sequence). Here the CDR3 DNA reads TGCAGTGCGCGGCCTAGCGGGAGTAACGTTGAGCAGTACTTC. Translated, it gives CSARPSGSNVEQYF.

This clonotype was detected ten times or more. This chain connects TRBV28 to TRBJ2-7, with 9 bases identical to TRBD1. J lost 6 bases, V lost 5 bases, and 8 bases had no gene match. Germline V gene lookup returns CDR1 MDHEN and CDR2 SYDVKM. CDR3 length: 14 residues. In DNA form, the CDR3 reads TGTGCCAGCAGTCCCCAGGGACAGGGACGCGAGCAGTACTTC. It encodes CASSPQGQGREQYF.

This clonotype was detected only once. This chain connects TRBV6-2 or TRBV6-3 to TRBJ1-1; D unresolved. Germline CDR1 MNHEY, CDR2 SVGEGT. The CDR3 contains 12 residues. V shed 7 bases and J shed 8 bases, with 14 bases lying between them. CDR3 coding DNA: TGTGCCAGCACCGACCTCGGACGCGAAGCTTTCTTT. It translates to CASTDLGREAFF.

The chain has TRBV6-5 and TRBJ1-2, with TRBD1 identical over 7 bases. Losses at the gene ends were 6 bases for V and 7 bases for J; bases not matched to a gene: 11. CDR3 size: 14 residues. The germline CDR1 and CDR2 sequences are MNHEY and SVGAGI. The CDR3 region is CASSRTRDSAGYTF. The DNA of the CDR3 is TGTGCCAGCAGCCGAACCCGGGACAGTGCTGGCTACACCTTC.

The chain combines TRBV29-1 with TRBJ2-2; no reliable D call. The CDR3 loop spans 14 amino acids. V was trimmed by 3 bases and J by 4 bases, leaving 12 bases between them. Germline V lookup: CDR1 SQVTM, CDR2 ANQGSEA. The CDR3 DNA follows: TGCAGCGTTGAGAATACACCAAGCACCGGGGAGCTGTTTTTT. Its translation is CSVENTPSTGELFF.

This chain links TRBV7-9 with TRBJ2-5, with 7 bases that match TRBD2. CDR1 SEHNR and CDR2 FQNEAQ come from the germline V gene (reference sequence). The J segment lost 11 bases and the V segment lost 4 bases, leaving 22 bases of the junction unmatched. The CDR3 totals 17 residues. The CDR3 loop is CASSSALGRESYNEQYF. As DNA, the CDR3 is TGTGCCAGCAGCTCCGCCTTGGGGCGGGAGTCGTACAATGAGCAGTACTTC.

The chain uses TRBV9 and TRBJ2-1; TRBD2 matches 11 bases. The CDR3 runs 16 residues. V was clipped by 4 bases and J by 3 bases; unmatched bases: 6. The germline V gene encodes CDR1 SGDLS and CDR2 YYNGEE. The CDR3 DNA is TGTGCCAGCAGCAAAACGCTAGCGGGAGGCTACAATGAGCAGTTCTTC. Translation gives CASSKTLAGGYNEQFF.

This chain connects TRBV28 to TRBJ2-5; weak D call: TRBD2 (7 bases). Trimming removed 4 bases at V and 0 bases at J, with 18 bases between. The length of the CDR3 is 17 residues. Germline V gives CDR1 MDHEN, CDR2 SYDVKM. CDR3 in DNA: TGTGCCAGCAGTTCACTAGGGGGGGACAATTACCAAGAGACCCAGTACTTC. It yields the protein CASSSLGGDNYQETQYF.

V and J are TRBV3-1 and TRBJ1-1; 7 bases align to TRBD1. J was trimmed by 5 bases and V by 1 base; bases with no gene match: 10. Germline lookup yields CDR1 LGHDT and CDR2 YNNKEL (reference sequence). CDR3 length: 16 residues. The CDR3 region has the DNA TGTGCCAGCAGCCAAGGGTTAGCAGGGGGTAAGACTGAAGCTTTCTTT. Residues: CASSQGLAGGKTEAFF.

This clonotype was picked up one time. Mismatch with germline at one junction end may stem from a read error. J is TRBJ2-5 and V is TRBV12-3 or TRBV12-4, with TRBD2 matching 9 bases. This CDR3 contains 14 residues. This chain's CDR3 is CTSSFSGRSGTQYF. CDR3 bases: TGTACCAGCAGTTTTAGCGGGAGATCTGGGACCCAGTACTTC.

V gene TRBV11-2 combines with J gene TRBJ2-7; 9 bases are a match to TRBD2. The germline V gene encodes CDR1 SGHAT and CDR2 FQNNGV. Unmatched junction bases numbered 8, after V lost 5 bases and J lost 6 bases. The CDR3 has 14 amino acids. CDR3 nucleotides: TGTGCCAGCAGCGCACTAGCGGGTCGTGTCGAGCAGTACTTC. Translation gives CASSALAGRVEQYF. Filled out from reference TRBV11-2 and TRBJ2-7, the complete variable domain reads EAGVAQSPRYKIIEKRQSVAFWCNPISGHATLYWYQQILGQGPKLLIQFQNNGVVDDSQLPKDRFSAERLKGVDSTLKIQPAKLEDSAVYLCASSALAGRVEQYFGPGTRLTVT.

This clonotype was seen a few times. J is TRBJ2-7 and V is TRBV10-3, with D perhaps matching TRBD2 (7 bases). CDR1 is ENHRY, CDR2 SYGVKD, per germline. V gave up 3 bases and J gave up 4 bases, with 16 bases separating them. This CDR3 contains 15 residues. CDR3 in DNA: TGTGCCATCAGTGACCGGGGGGCGCATGTTTACGAGCAGTACTTC. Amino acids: CAISDRGAHVYEQYF.

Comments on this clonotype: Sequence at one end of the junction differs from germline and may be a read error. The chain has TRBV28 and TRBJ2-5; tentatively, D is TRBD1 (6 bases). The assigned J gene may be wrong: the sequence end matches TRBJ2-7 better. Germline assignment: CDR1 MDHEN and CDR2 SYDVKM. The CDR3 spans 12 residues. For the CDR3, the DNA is TGTGCCGGCAGTTCCCAGGGGAACGAGCAGTACTTC. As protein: CAGSSQGNEQYF.

The CDR3 sequence is CASNYDGGTYEQYF. CDR3 nucleotide sequence: TGTGCCAGCAACTACGACGGGGGAACCTACGAGCAGTACTTC. This sequence joins TRBV12-3 or TRBV12-4 and TRBJ2-7; D might be TRBD2 (6 bases). The CDR3 is 14 amino acids. The V and J ends lost 7 bases and 2 bases respectively, with 15 bases between them.

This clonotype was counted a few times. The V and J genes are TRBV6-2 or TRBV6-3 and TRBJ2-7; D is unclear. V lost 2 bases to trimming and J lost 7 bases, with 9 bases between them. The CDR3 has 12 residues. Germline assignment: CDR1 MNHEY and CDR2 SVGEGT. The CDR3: CASSYGVNEQYF. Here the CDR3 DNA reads TGTGCCAGCAGTTACGGGGTAAATGAGCAGTACTTC.

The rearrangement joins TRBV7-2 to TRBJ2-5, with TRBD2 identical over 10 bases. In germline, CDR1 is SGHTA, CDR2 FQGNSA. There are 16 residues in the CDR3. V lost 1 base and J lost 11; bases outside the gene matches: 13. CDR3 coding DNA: TGTGCCAGCAGCTTAGTCCCAGCGGGAGGGAACAATGAGCAGTACTTC. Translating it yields CASSLVPAGGNNEQYF.

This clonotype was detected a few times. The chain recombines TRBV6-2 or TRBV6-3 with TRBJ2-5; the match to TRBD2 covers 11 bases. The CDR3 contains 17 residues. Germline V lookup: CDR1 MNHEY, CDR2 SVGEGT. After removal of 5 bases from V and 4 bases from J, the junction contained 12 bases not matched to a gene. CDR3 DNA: TGTGCCAGCAGTGGACGACTAGCGGGATTCTTGGGAGAGACCCAGTACTTC. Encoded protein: CASSGRLAGFLGETQYF.